The rows below give T cell receptor beta chains drawn from one sample of a study of OX40 agonist ivuxolimab in advanced cancers. The table came from immunoSEQ multiplex PCR; TCRdb's copy has only in-frame clones and leaves some out. The sample holds roughly 40,000 clones, about 88% seen once. The sample consisted of CD4+ or CD8+ T cells sorted from blood, taken in a trial of the OX40 agonist ivuxolimab. Receptor source: an adult with an advanced solid tumor such as melanoma, head and neck, liver or kidney cancer. The CDR3 runs from the conserved cysteine through the conserved F or W.

len: 13
v_gene: TRBV7-2
CDR3aa: CASSLTQVTEAFF

len: 14
v_gene: TRBV6-5
CDR3aa: CASRSLGENTEAFF

len: 14
v_gene: TRBV6-5
CDR3aa: CASKLGPTFGTQYF

len: 15
v_gene: TRBV28
CDR3aa: CASSSDWTGNQPQHF

len: 16
v_gene: TRBV6-5
CDR3aa: CASSYRTGGLQETQYF

len: 13
v_gene: TRBV6-1
CDR3aa: CASSVTGVGGYTF

len: 16
v_gene: TRBV7-3
CDR3aa: CASRYTGTTNTGELFF

len: 16
v_gene: TRBV28
CDR3aa: CASSSQGAWAKNIQYF

len: 15
v_gene: TRBV13
CDR3aa: CASSTGLAVTYEQYF

len: 15
v_gene: TRBV19
CDR3aa: CASSLGLVVTNEQFF

len: 16
v_gene: TRBV11-2
CDR3aa: CASSPGQGPVNTEAFF

len: 14
v_gene: TRBV6-6
CDR3aa: CASTPGQGATEQYF

len: 14
v_gene: TRBV2
CDR3aa: CARRGPASGETQYF

len: 15
v_gene: TRBV6-4
CDR3aa: CASSDSSGNTGELFF

len: 16
v_gene: TRBV27
CDR3aa: CASTIWAGTGVNEQFF

len: 13
v_gene: TRBV7-9
CDR3aa: CASSLTMNTEAFF

len: 14
v_gene: TRBV5-4
CDR3aa: CASSLLGRGYEQYF

len: 16
v_gene: TRBV5-8
CDR3aa: CASSSPGTGGSGEQFF

len: 14
v_gene: TRBV30
CDR3aa: CAWSRGGKDYGYTF

len: 13
v_gene: TRBV19
CDR3aa: CASSLTGGGEQYF

len: 16
v_gene: TRBV5-1
CDR3aa: CASSGGTSRANEKLFF

len: 14
v_gene: TRBV18
CDR3aa: CASSSRVSTYEQYF

len: 17
v_gene: TRBV7-8
CDR3aa: CASSLVRTSGARNTQYF

len: 13
v_gene: TRBV29-1
CDR3aa: CSVGTGGWNEQFF

len: 18
v_gene: TRBV27
CDR3aa: CASSLDSLAGGLTDTQYF

len: 14
v_gene: TRBV9
CDR3aa: CASSVAASTDTQYF

len: 16
v_gene: TRBV9
CDR3aa: CASSVGSSPARETQYF